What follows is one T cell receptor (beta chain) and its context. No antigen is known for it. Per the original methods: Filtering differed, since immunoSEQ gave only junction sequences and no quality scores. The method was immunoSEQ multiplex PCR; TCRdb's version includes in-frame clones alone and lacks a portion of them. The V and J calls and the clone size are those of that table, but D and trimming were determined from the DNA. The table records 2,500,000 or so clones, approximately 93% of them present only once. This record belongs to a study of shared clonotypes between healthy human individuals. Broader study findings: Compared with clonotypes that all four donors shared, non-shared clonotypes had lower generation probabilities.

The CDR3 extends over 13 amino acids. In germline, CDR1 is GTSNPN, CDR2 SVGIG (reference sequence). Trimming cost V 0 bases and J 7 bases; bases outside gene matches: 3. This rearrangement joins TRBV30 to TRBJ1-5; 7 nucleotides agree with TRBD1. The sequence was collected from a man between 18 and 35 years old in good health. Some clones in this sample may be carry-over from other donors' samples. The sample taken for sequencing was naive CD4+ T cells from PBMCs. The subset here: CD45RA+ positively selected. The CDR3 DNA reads TGTGCCTGGAGTGTACAGGGGCACCAGCCCCAGCATTTT. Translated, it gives CAWSVQGHQPQHF.